This TCR beta chain was sequenced in a study of blood T cell repertoires in COVID-19. Study details: Material from acute and convalescent COVID-19 was sourced from the United States, Italy and Spain.

The CDR3 loop spans 14 amino acids. V was clipped by 2 bases and J by 4 bases, with 14 bases between them. In germline, CDR1 is SQVTM, CDR2 ANQGSEA. As processed by the authors: Estimated nucleated cell counts came from reference gene primer amplification. Profiled with immunoSEQ multiplex PCR; TCRdb holds only in-frame clones, not every one. The DNA gave D and trimming, while V, J and clone size come from that table. The data contain about 160,000 clones, around 90% of them singletons. The TCR originated in a man younger than 35 with acute or convalescent COVID-19. Sample: peripheral blood. The V and J genes are TRBV29-1 and TRBJ1-2, with D possibly matching TRBD1 (5 bases). CDR3 DNA sequence: TGCAGCGTTGAATCAGGGATGCTGAGCTATGGCTACACCTTC. This gives the protein CSVESGMLSYGYTF. Supplemented by reference TRBV29-1 and TRBJ1-2, the full variable domain reads SAVISQKPSRDICQRGTSLTIQCQVDSQVTMMFWYRQQPGQSLTLIATANQGSEATYESGFVIDKFPISRPNLTFSTLTVSNMSPEDSSIYLCSVESGMLSYGYTFGSGTRLTVV.